This T cell receptor beta chain was recovered during a study of Ad26.COV2.S vaccination and SARS-CoV-2 variants. Study context: Sample donor was a member of the COV1001 Ad26.COV2.S trial arm. Intramuscular Ad26.COV2.S at 5x10^10 or 1x10^11 viral particles.

Study-wide findings and caveats: Overall T cell responses may have been underestimated by the analyses of TCR breadth and depth.

Of note for this clone: Its target is not known.

Profiled with immunoSEQ multiplex PCR; TCRdb holds only in-frame clones, not every one. The table includes some 390,000 clones, about 89% detected once. Treatment meaning: around 19 received Ad26.COV2.S at low or high dose, single or two shots; about 5 received placebo; per-sample allocation not given. Sampling took place 63 days after the first vaccine or placebo injection. A Boston adult aged 18-55 years was the donor. Looked up from germline, CDR1 is SNHLY and CDR2 is FYNNEI. V lost 6 bases and J 1 base, leaving 13 bases between the germline ends. There are 14 residues in the CDR3. Sequenced here: peripheral blood, sampled in a trial of Ad26.COV2.S vaccine versus placebo. V is TRBV2 and J is TRBJ2-7; no clear D gene. This TCR was sampled from a person aged 18 to 65 who received the Ad26.COV2.S COVID-19 vaccine or a placebo. CDR3 loop: CASSSSFQSYEQYF. The CDR3 nucleotides are TGTGCCAGCAGCAGCAGTTTCCAGTCCTACGAGCAGTACTTC.